This T cell receptor (beta chain) is drawn from a study of Ad26.COV2.S vaccination and SARS-CoV-2 variants. Study in general: Ad26.COV2.S shots went into the muscle once or twice, 56 days apart.

Treatment here: 15 to 20 received Ad26.COV2.S at low or high dose, single or two shots; about 5 received placebo; per-sample allocation not given. Sampling was performed 63 days after the first vaccine or placebo injection. Some clones are missing from TCRdb's copy, which holds only in-frame ones; the method was immunoSEQ multiplex PCR. Found here are about 380,000 clones, around 82% of them singletons; the top ten hold about 7.1%. This sequence was found in a person aged 18-65 years who received the Ad26.COV2.S COVID-19 vaccine or a placebo. The sample was peripheral blood, taken in a trial of Ad26.COV2.S vaccine versus placebo.

CDR3 DNA sequence: TGCGCCAGCAGCCAAGATACGGGAAGCGGGGCCACCTACAATGAGCAGTTCTTC. It yields the protein CASSQDTGSGATYNEQFF. The rearrangement joins TRBV4-1 to TRBJ2-1, with 7 bases fitting TRBD2. CDR3 length: 18 amino acids. V shed 0 bases, J shed 2 bases, and the junction held 10 bases outside the gene matches. The germline V gene encodes CDR1 MGHRA and CDR2 YSYEKL.